This TCR beta chain was profiled in a study of T-cell memory formation after mild COVID-19. TCRdb used MiXCR to reprocess the 5' RACE reads, holding one entry per CDR3 protein. The table lists 40,000 to 55,000 distinct CDR3 sequences, 9% to 15% of them singletons. The J segment lost 6 bases and the V segment lost 6 bases, leaving 12 bases of the junction unmatched. The CDR3 runs to 16 residues. This clonotype occurred many times. The chain employs TRBV12-3 or TRBV12-4 and TRBJ2-1; 9 bases map to TRBD1. The sequence came from a young man who had mild COVID-19 (a few samples of this study predate the infection). Cell type and time point are not known. The sequenced material came from PBMCs or a T cell subset sorted from them (not recorded which). This chain's CDR3 is CASSSTGGWVRNEQFF. In nucleotides, the CDR3 is TGTGCCAGCAGCTCGACAGGGGGTTGGGTACGCAATGAGCAGTTCTTC.